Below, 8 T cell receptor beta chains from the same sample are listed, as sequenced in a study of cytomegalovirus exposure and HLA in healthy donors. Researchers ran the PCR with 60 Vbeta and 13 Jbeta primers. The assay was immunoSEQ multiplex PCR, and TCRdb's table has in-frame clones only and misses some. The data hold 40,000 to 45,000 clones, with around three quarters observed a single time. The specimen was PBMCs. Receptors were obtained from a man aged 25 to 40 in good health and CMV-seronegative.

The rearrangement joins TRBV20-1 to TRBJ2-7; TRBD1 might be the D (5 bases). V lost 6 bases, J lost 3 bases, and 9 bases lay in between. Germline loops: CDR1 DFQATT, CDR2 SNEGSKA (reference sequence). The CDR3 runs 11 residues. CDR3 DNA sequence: TGCAGTGCCTCAGACAGCTACGAGCAGTACTTC. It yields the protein CSASDSYEQYF.

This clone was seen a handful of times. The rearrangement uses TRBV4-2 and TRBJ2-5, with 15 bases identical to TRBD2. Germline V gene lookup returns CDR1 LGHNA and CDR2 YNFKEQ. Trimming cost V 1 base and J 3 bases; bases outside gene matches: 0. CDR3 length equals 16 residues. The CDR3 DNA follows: TGTGCCAGCAGCCAAGGGACTAGCGGGAGGGAAGAGACCCAGTACTTC. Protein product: CASSQGTSGREETQYF.

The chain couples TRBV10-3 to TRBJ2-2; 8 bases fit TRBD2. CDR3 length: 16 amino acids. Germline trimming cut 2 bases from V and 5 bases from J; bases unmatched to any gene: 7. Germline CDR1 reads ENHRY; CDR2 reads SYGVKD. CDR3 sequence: CAISELSGRGTGELFF. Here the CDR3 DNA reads TGTGCCATCAGTGAGCTGAGCGGGAGAGGAACCGGGGAGCTGTTTTTT.

The CDR3 DNA sequence: TGTGCCAGCAGTCATCCGAGGACAGGGGCGGGTGAAAAACTGTTTTTT. The encoded protein is CASSHPRTGAGEKLFF. The V call is TRBV28, the J call TRBJ1-4; 9 bases agree with TRBD1. CDR3 size: 16 residues. CDR1 and CDR2 from the germline V gene are MDHEN and SYDVKM. The J segment lost 7 bases and the V segment lost 5 bases, leaving 11 bases of the junction unmatched.

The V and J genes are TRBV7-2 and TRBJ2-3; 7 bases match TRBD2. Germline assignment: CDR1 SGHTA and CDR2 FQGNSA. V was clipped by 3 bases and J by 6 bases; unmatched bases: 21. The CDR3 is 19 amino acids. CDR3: CASSLFRRWEGLMRDTQYF. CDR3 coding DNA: TGTGCCAGCAGCTTGTTTAGGAGGTGGGAGGGCCTGATGAGGGATACGCAGTATTTT. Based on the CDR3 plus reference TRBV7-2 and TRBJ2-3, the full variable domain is GAGVSQSPSNKVTEKGKDVELRCDPISGHTALYWYRQSLGQGLEFLIYFQGNSAPDKSGLPSDRFSAERTGGSVSTLTIQRTQQEDSAVYLCASSLFRRWEGLMRDTQYFGPGTRLTVL.

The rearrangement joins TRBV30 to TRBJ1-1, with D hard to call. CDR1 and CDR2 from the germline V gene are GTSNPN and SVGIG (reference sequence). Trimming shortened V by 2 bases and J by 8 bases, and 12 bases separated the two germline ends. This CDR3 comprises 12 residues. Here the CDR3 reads CAWSPAGFEAFF. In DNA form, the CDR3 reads TGTGCCTGGAGTCCCGCGGGATTCGAAGCTTTCTTT.

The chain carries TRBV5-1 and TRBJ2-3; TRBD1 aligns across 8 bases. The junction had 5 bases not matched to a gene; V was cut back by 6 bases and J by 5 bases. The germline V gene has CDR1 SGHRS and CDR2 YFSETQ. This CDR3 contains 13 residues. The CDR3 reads CASKEQGEDTQYF. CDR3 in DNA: TGCGCCAGCAAGGAACAGGGGGAAGATACGCAGTATTTT.

CDR3 coding DNA: TGCAGCGTTGTCTGGACAGGGGGCGACGAGCAGTACTTC. It translates to CSVVWTGGDEQYF. V and J are TRBV29-1 and TRBJ2-5; 11 nucleotides align to TRBD1. The assigned J gene may be wrong: the sequence end matches TRBJ2-7 better. CDR1 is SQVTM, CDR2 ANQGSEA, per germline. The CDR3 has 13 residues.